Listed here is a single T cell receptor beta chain. Its antigen is not identified. Each TCR beta library was made by quantitative 5'-RACE that incorporated molecular barcodes. TCRdb recomputed calls from the 5' RACE reads with MiXCR, one row per CDR3 protein. The sample records about 420,000 distinct CDR3 sequences, about a fifth being singletons. This sample is part of a study of CD8 T cells in ankylosing spondylitis. The study's findings and limits: Within ankylosing spondylitis blood, a TCR beta motif made up of seven to nine highly homologous variants appeared to be characteristic. Researchers reportedly found disease-linked clones significantly enriched in matched ankylosing spondylitis synovial fluid.

Looked up from germline, CDR1 is MNHEY and CDR2 is SMNVEV (reference sequence). This CDR3 contains 14 residues. Losses at the gene ends were 6 bases for V and 2 bases for J; bases not matched to a gene: 2. Source material: blood, either unsorted or a sorted T cell fraction (not recorded which). The sequence came from a male donor with ankylosing spondylitis. The rearrangement links TRBV27 to TRBJ1-2, with 11 nucleotides matching TRBD1. CDR3 in amino acids: CASRGDRGNYGYTF. The CDR3 DNA sequence: TGTGCCAGCAGAGGGGACAGGGGGAACTATGGCTACACCTTC.